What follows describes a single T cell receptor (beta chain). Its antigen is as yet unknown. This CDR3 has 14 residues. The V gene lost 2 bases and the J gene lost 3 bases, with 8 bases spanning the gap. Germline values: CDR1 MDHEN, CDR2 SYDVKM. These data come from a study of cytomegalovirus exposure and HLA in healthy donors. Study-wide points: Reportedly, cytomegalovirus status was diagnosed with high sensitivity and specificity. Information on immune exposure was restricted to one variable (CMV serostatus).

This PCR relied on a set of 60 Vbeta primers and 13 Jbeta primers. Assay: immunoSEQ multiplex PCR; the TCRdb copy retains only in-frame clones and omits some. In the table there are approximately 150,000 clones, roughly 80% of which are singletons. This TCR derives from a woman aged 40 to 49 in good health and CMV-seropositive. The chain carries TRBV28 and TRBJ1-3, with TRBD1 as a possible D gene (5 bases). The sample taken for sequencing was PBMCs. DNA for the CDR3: TGTGCCAGCAGTTTAGGAGGGGATGGAAACACCATATATTTT. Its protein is CASSLGGDGNTIYF.